This entry describes one T cell receptor (beta chain). Its antigen is not known. Total RNA amounts of at least 6 micrograms were extracted per sample. These data come from a study of blood T cells in healthy people across ages. A second roughly 6 to 12 cycle PCR used barcoded and J-beta primers. Every cDNA was tagged by a template-switch adaptor with 12 random nucleotides. TCRdb used MiXCR to reprocess the 5' RACE reads, holding one entry per CDR3 protein. The sample contains around 580,000 distinct CDR3 sequences, about 45% of which appear only once. The V end lost 5 bases, the J end lost 4 bases, and 15 bases lay between the germline ends. CDR1 is SEHNR, CDR2 FQNEAQ, per germline (reference sequence). This CDR3 is built from 15 residues. Whole-study findings and limits: A roughly linear fall in TCR beta diversity per million T cells was seen with increasing age.

This receptor was identified in an elderly man in good health. The specimen was blood. V gene TRBV7-9 combines with J gene TRBJ2-1, with TRBD1 as a possible D gene (5 bases). This CDR3 is CASSVVEGAYNEQFF. The CDR3 bases are TGTGCCAGCAGCGTAGTCGAAGGGGCATACAATGAGCAGTTCTTC. The complete variable domain, with remaining parts taken from reference TRBV7-9 and TRBJ2-1, reads DTGVSQNPRHKITKRGQNVTFRCDPISEHNRLYWYRQTLGQGPEFLTYFQNEAQLEKSRLLSDRFSAERPKGSFSTLEIQRTEQGDSAMYLCASSVVEGAYNEQFFGPGTRLTVL.